Each of the 31 T cell receptor beta chains below was sequenced from the same sample in a study of blood T cell repertoires in COVID-19. Clones were sequenced by immunoSEQ multiplex PCR, and TCRdb holds only the in-frame ones, with some missing. This sample has 80,000 to 100,000 clones, with over 75% found just once. The sequenced material came from peripheral blood. The receptors were gathered from a man between 60 and 70 years old with acute or convalescent COVID-19.

The chain has TRBV4-1 and TRBJ2-5; TRBD1 aligns across 8 bases. The CDR3 consists of 16 residues. Germline assignment: CDR1 MGHRA and CDR2 YSYEKL. The junction had 8 bases not matched to a gene; V was cut back by 1 base and J by 4 bases. CDR3 bases: TGCGCCAGCAGCCAAGTTTCCTCGACAGGGGTAGAGACCCAGTACTTC. This translates into CASSQVSSTGVETQYF.

V usage is TRBV6-4 and J usage is TRBJ2-3; TRBD2 matches 8 bases. Trimming cost V 3 bases and J 0 bases; bases outside gene matches: 2. CDR1 and CDR2 from the germline V gene are MRHNA and SNTAGT. The CDR3 totals 15 residues. The CDR3 region has the DNA TGTGCCAGCAGTGAAGTAGCGGGGAGCACAGATACGCAGTATTTT. Encoded protein: CASSEVAGSTDTQYF.

The genes are TRBV7-2 and TRBJ2-7; TRBD1 matches 7 bases. Unmatched junction bases numbered 5, after V lost 1 base and J lost 2 bases. Germline V gene sequence: CDR1 SGHTA, CDR2 FQGNSA. There are 15 residues in the CDR3. The CDR3 DNA sequence: TGTGCCAGCAGCTTAGTCGGGACAGAAGCCTACGAGCAGTACTTC. This encodes CASSLVGTEAYEQYF.

The chain recombines TRBV7-9 with TRBJ1-2; D may be TRBD1 (6 bases). Between the trimmed V and J ends, which lost 5 bases and 5 bases, there was a span of 18 bases. CDR3 length: 15 amino acids. Germline V CDR1 and CDR2: SEHNR, FQNEAQ (reference sequence). The CDR3 region is CASSPPTGFGYGYTF. CDR3 coding DNA: TGTGCCAGCAGCCCACCGACAGGTTTTGGGTATGGCTACACCTTC.

This clone was picked up one time. The chain has TRBV6-5 and TRBJ1-5; tentatively, D is TRBD1 (5 bases). V dropped 1 base and J dropped 6 bases, with 7 bases sitting between them. Germline loops: CDR1 MNHEY, CDR2 SVGAGI. The CDR3 is made up of 13 amino acids. The CDR3 sequence: CASSYFQGQPQHF. Here the CDR3 DNA reads TGTGCCAGCAGTTACTTTCAGGGTCAGCCCCAGCATTTT.

The chain uses TRBV30 and TRBJ1-4, with 9 bases that match TRBD1. The CDR3 loop spans 17 amino acids. The V and J ends lost 2 bases and 8 bases, in that order; junction bases with no gene match: 15. Germline loops: CDR1 GTSNPN, CDR2 SVGIG (reference sequence). The CDR3 here is CAWSLTGGFPPGEKLFF. DNA for the CDR3: TGTGCCTGGAGTCTTACAGGGGGCTTTCCGCCAGGGGAAAAACTGTTTTTT.

The chain links TRBV2 to TRBJ2-5, with 8 bases lining up with TRBD1. With V trimmed by 3 bases and J by 0 bases, 6 bases remained unmatched. Germline assignment: CDR1 SNHLY and CDR2 FYNNEI. This CDR3 region has 16 residues. CDR3 loop: CASSDIGTGDQETQYF. DNA of the CDR3: TGTGCCAGCAGTGATATAGGGACAGGTGACCAAGAGACCCAGTACTTC. Full variable domain (remainder filled in from reference TRBV2 and TRBJ2-5): EPEVTQTPSHQVTQMGQEVILRCVPISNHLYFYWYRQILGQKVEFLVSFYNNEISEKSEIFDDQFSVERPDGSNFTLKIRSTKLEDSAMYFCASSDIGTGDQETQYFGPGTRLLVL.

The chain carries TRBV6-1 and TRBJ1-1; 7 positions match TRBD1. CDR1 and CDR2 from the germline V gene are MNHNS and SASEGT. This CDR3 region has 14 residues. The trim removed 1 base at V and 5 bases at J, leaving 4 bases unmatched. The CDR3, as DNA: TGTGCCAGCAGTGAAGGACAGGGAAGGACTGAAGCTTTCTTT. This encodes CASSEGQGRTEAFF.

This chain joins TRBV6-5 and TRBJ2-7, with TRBD1 matching 7 bases. Germline V gene sequence: CDR1 MNHEY, CDR2 SVGAGI. The CDR3 runs to 16 residues. V was pared by 2 bases and J by 0 bases, with 7 bases of the junction left unmatched. The CDR3 is CASSYGTGTDSYEQYF. The CDR3 nucleotides read TGTGCCAGCAGTTACGGGACCGGGACAGACTCCTACGAGCAGTACTTC.

The chain couples TRBV4-1 to TRBJ1-2; no definite D call. V lost 2 bases and J 4 bases, leaving 11 bases between the germline ends. In germline, CDR1 is MGHRA, CDR2 YSYEKL. This CDR3 region has 14 residues. The CDR3 DNA sequence: TGCGCCAGCAGCCAAAACGCGGGTTCCTATGGCTACACCTTC. Its protein is CASSQNAGSYGYTF.

There are many counts of this clone. This chain connects TRBV11-3 to TRBJ2-2; 8 bases are a match to TRBD2. The CDR3 totals 15 residues. V shed 5 bases, J shed 5 bases, and the junction held 7 bases outside the gene matches. Germline lookup yields CDR1 SGHNT and CDR2 YENEEA. The CDR3 DNA sequence: TGTGCCAGCAGCCGTGCGGGGACTAGGACCGGGGAGCTGTTTTTT. Protein: CASSRAGTRTGELFF.

The gene calls are TRBV19 and TRBJ2-1; D possibly corresponds to TRBD2 (6 bases). The CDR3 contains 15 residues. The germline CDR1 and CDR2 sequences are LNHDA and SQIVND (reference sequence). Trimming took off 7 bases at V and 8 bases at J, with 21 bases between the two ends. Written as DNA, the CDR3 is TGTGCCAGTACCGGATTGGGACTGCAGGACGATGAGCAGTTCTTC. It yields the protein CASTGLGLQDDEQFF.

The chain joins TRBV4-1 to TRBJ2-5; TRBD2 matches 7 bases. This CDR3 is 15 amino acids long. CDR1 and CDR2 (germline): MGHRA, YSYEKL. The ends lost 1 base at V and 2 bases at J; junction bases unmatched: 4. The CDR3 protein is CASSQGLAAQETQYF. The CDR3 coding sequence is TGCGCCAGCAGCCAAGGTCTAGCGGCTCAAGAGACCCAGTACTTC.

The V gene is TRBV19, the J gene TRBJ2-7, with 9 bases lining up with TRBD1. V trimming: 3 bases; J trimming: 1 base; junction bases outside the gene matches: 7. The CDR3 is 16 residues long. Germline V lookup: CDR1 LNHDA, CDR2 SQIVND (reference sequence). The chain's CDR3 is CASSMGRDRVSYEQYF. The CDR3 bases are TGTGCCAGTAGTATGGGGCGGGACAGGGTTTCCTACGAGCAGTACTTC.

The V and J genes are TRBV5-1 and TRBJ2-5; D may be TRBD1 (6 bases). Germline CDR1 SGHRS, CDR2 YFSETQ. The V and J ends lost 2 bases and 0 bases respectively, with 11 bases between them. The CDR3 covers 15 residues. CDR3 in amino acids: CASSFHRADQETQYF. CDR3 DNA sequence: TGCGCCAGCAGCTTTCACAGGGCAGACCAAGAGACCCAGTACTTC.

The chain is built from TRBV27 and TRBJ1-5; D is unclear. V gave up 3 bases and J gave up 1 base, with 10 bases separating them. The germline gives CDR1 MNHEY, CDR2 SMNVEV (reference sequence). This CDR3 region has 15 residues. CDR3 in amino acids: CASSLEGGSNQPQHF. The CDR3 DNA follows: TGTGCCAGCAGTTTGGAGGGCGGGAGCAATCAGCCCCAGCATTTT.

This clone was seen only a few times. The chain has TRBV11-3 and TRBJ1-1, with D unresolved. Trimming stripped 2 bases from V and 6 bases from J, with 10 bases between. CDR3 length: 13 amino acids. Germline V gene sequence: CDR1 SGHNT, CDR2 YENEEA. For the CDR3, the DNA is TGTGCCAGCAGCTTATTTTCGGGGTCTGAAGCTTTCTTT. Protein sequence: CASSLFSGSEAFF.

The J gene is TRBJ1-1, the V gene TRBV28; a possible D gene is TRBD1 (6 bases). The CDR3 is made up of 17 amino acids. From germline, CDR1 is MDHEN and CDR2 SYDVKM. V shed 6 bases and J shed 6 bases, with 26 bases lying between them. CDR3 sequence: CASSYYLIQGAVAEAFF. In DNA, the CDR3 is TGTGCCAGCAGCTACTACCTGATACAGGGAGCGGTGGCTGAAGCTTTCTTT.

V usage is TRBV19 and J usage is TRBJ1-1, with D hard to call. The germline V and J ends were trimmed by 5 bases and 6 bases, with 7 bases remaining between them. The CDR3 totals 11 residues. Germline assignment: CDR1 LNHDA and CDR2 SQIVND (reference sequence). DNA of the CDR3: TGTGCCAGTAGTTCAGTGGCTGAAGCTTTCTTT. Protein product: CASSSVAEAFF.

The chain links TRBV29-1 to TRBJ1-1; maybe TRBD1 (5 bases). Germline V gene sequence: CDR1 SQVTM, CDR2 ANQGSEA. The CDR3 is 13 residues long. Trimming left V 3 bases short and J 0 bases short, with 8 bases between. CDR3 sequence (DNA): TGCAGCGTTGAGGCGGGACTGAACACTGAAGCTTTCTTT. This sequence encodes CSVEAGLNTEAFF.

V usage is TRBV9 and J usage is TRBJ2-2, with D possibly matching TRBD1 (6 bases). The V gene's germline CDR1 is SGDLS and CDR2 YYNGEE. This CDR3 has 17 residues. Deletions cut 3 bases from V and 7 bases from J, with 22 bases between. In DNA, the CDR3 is TGTGCCAGCAGCGCTGGTGGTGGGGGCTCCCTTGGCGGGGAGCTGTTTTTT. As protein: CASSAGGGGSLGGELFF.

This chain joins TRBV6-6 and TRBJ2-3; D possibly corresponds to TRBD2 (5 bases). The CDR3 runs to 13 residues. Germline V gene sequence: CDR1 MNHNY, CDR2 SVGAGI (reference sequence). Trimming took 4 bases from V and 6 from J, leaving 11 bases between them. This chain's CDR3 is CASSSPGLDTQYF. As DNA, the CDR3 is TGTGCCAGCAGTTCCCCAGGACTTGATACGCAGTATTTT.

The chain employs TRBV6-2 or TRBV6-3 and TRBJ2-7, with D perhaps matching TRBD2 (7 bases). V was clipped by 5 bases and J by 5 bases, with 19 bases between them. Looked up from germline, CDR1 is MNHEY and CDR2 is SVGEGT. The CDR3 totals 15 residues. Here the CDR3 reads CASSRGRGSVDEQYF. DNA for the CDR3: TGTGCCAGCAGTCGGGGGCGGGGGAGCGTGGACGAGCAGTACTTC.

This rearrangement joins TRBV12-3 or TRBV12-4 to TRBJ1-2, with TRBD1 identical over 7 bases. The J segment lost 7 bases and the V segment lost 2 bases, leaving 4 bases of the junction unmatched. The CDR3 covers 13 residues. The CDR3 DNA reads TGTGCCAGCAGTTTACTAGGGGGCTTTGGCTACACCTTC. The encoded protein is CASSLLGGFGYTF.

This clone was seen a handful of times. The chain has TRBV3-1 (or the pseudogene TRBV3-2) and TRBJ2-7; 9 bases map to TRBD1. Germline CDR1 and CDR2: LGHDT and YNNKEL (reference sequence). The CDR3 has 15 amino acids. With V trimmed by 1 base and J by 3 bases, 4 bases remained unmatched. This CDR3 is CASSQGPTGGYEQYF. The CDR3 DNA reads as TGTGCCAGCAGCCAAGGTCCGACAGGGGGCTACGAGCAGTACTTC.

V and J are TRBV30 and TRBJ2-2, with 10 bases matching TRBD1. The V gene end was trimmed by 5 bases and the J gene end by 4 bases; junction bases not matched to a gene: 1. The CDR3 runs to 13 residues. In germline, CDR1 is GTSNPN, CDR2 SVGIG (reference sequence). The CDR3 DNA sequence: TGTGCCTGGGGACAGGGGGGCACCGGGGAGCTGTTTTTT. Translated: CAWGQGGTGELFF.

There are a few counts of this clone. The rearrangement joins TRBV7-9 to TRBJ1-6; D is possibly TRBD1 (5 bases). V lost 0 bases and J lost 10, with 13 bases in between. The CDR3 consists of 15 residues. Germline V CDR1 and CDR2: SEHNR, FQNEAQ (reference sequence). This chain's CDR3 is CASSLAGLTGSPLHF. CDR3 nucleotides: TGTGCCAGCAGCTTAGCTGGATTAACAGGATCACCCCTCCACTTT.

This chain links TRBV2 with TRBJ1-5; no clear D. The length of the CDR3 is 15 residues. Germline-derived CDR1 and CDR2 are SNHLY and FYNNEI. V lost 6 bases and J lost 0, with 12 bases in between. The CDR3 nucleotides are TGTGCCAGCAGCGCAGACGGACTTAGCAATCAGCCCCAGCATTTT. Translation gives CASSADGLSNQPQHF.

This chain uses TRBV27 with TRBJ1-2; 7 positions agree with TRBD1. There are 13 residues in the CDR3. J was trimmed by 7 bases and V by 6 bases; bases with no gene match: 8. CDR1 and CDR2 from the germline V gene are MNHEY and SMNVEV (reference sequence). CDR3 bases: TGTGCCAGCAGCCGCCGGGACAGAAGTGGCTACACCTTC. Its protein product is CASSRRDRSGYTF.

The V gene is TRBV7-9, the J gene TRBJ1-3; TRBD1 might be the D (5 bases). V was trimmed by 4 bases and J by 2 bases, leaving 18 bases between them. CDR1 is SEHNR and CDR2 is FQNEAQ in the germline V gene (reference sequence). The CDR3 is 17 residues long. CDR3 protein: CASSSQDGGLAGNTIYF. The CDR3 nucleotides are TGTGCCAGCAGCTCCCAGGATGGGGGACTCGCTGGAAACACCATATATTTT.

J is TRBJ1-5 and V is TRBV4-3; no firm D call. Trimming took 0 bases from V and 7 from J, leaving 7 bases between them. Germline assignment: CDR1 LGHNA and CDR2 YSLEER. This CDR3 has 13 residues. This CDR3 is CASSQELGQPQHF. CDR3 nucleotide sequence: TGCGCCAGCAGCCAAGAGCTAGGACAGCCCCAGCATTTT.